Below, one T cell receptor (beta chain) is given with its context. Antigen: not known. This sample is part of a study of T cell responses to AZD1222 COVID-19 vaccine. Study-wide findings and caveats: There were repertoire samples only from the period after the peak T cell response. There were vaccine-associated CD4 TCRs across spike, dominant at 160-218 and 743-854. Most donors were white British and more were female, and clonal diversity was possibly underestimated.

Profiled with immunoSEQ multiplex PCR; TCRdb holds only in-frame clones, not every one. Seen here are 120,000 to 150,000 clones, about 82% observed once, and the top ten hold approximately 5%. V shed 5 bases and J shed 8 bases, with 12 bases lying between them. Germline CDR1 and CDR2: SGHAT and FQNNGV. The CDR3 is made up of 12 amino acids. The genes are TRBV11-2 and TRBJ1-1, with D unclear. The receptor was derived from an adult who received the AZD1222 COVID-19 vaccine. The specimen was peripheral blood, collected 28 days after the second AZD1222 dose. CDR3 sequence: CASSQQRTEAFF. For the CDR3, the DNA is TGTGCCAGCAGCCAACAGCGTACGGAAGCTTTCTTT. The full variable domain, completed using reference TRBV11-2 and TRBJ1-1, is EAGVAQSPRYKIIEKRQSVAFWCNPISGHATLYWYQQILGQGPKLLIQFQNNGVVDDSQLPKDRFSAERLKGVDSTLKIQPAKLEDSAVYLCASSQQRTEAFFGQGTRLTVV.